Listed below are T cell receptor beta chains from one sample, sequenced in a study of CD8+ T cells in alopecia areata. Data came from immunoSEQ multiplex PCR; TCRdb stores just in-frame clones and leaves some out. This repertoire shows about 200,000 clones, about three fifths found once; its top ten account for approximately 3.3%. The sequences come from CD4+ T cells sorted from blood, collected at week 4, from a patient treated with tofacitinib. Receptors originate from a human donor with alopecia areata. The CDR3 runs from the conserved cysteine through the conserved F or W. Fields, in order: clone size, V gene, J gene, CDR3 length, D gene, CDR3 protein, CDR3 DNA. The D gene is left open where the match is weak. Size values are once, few and many counts, or a class for expanded clones, and some rows have none.

-	TRBV25-1	TRBJ2-1	15	-	CASSDGPALSYEQFF	TGTGCCAGCAGTGACGGACCCGCCCTCTCGTATGAGCAGTTCTTC
-	TRBV15	TRBJ2-7	15	-	CATSRDRGQTYEQYF	TGTGCCACCAGCAGAGATCGGGGTCAGACCTACGAGCAGTACTTC
-	TRBV30	TRBJ1-1	12	-	CACGGPNTEAFF	TGTGCCTGTGGAGGACCGAACACTGAAGCTTTCTTT
-	TRBV29-1	TRBJ1-2	11	TRBD1	CSVTNRDRVPF	TGCAGCGTTACCAACCGGGACAGAGTACCCTTC
-	TRBV7-3	TRBJ2-7	13	-	CASSKGTHYEQYF	TGTGCCAGCAGCAAAGGGACCCACTACGAGCAGTACTTC
-	TRBV5-4	TRBJ2-1	14	-	CASRAGSTYNEQFF	TGTGCCAGCCGAGCGGGCTCGACGTACAATGAGCAGTTCTTC
few	TRBV7-2	TRBJ1-2	15	-	CASSLTKEPPYGYTF	TGTGCCAGCAGCTTAACGAAGGAGCCGCCGTATGGCTACACCTTC
-	TRBV7-9	TRBJ2-1	14	-	CASNPPTGNNEQFF	TGTGCCAGCAACCCACCGACAGGCAACAATGAGCAGTTCTTC
-	TRBV25-1	TRBJ2-5	12	-	CASAGTGWTQYF	TGTGCCAGCGCAGGGACGGGATGGACCCAGTACTTC
few	TRBV11-2	TRBJ2-7	13	-	CASSSGVEDEQYF	TGTGCCAGCAGCTCCGGAGTTGAGGACGAGCAGTACTTC
-	TRBV30	TRBJ1-3	12	-	CAWIIVGNTIYF	TGTGCCTGGATTATAGTCGGAAACACCATATATTTT
once	TRBV27	TRBJ2-5	15	TRBD2	CASSFRGGTQETQYF	TGTGCCAGCAGTTTCCGCGGGGGAACCCAAGAGACCCAGTACTTC
few	TRBV6-5	TRBJ1-2	12	-	CASSYDTYGYTF	TGTGCCAGCAGTTACGACACCTATGGCTACACCTTC
few	TRBV5-1	TRBJ1-1	16	-	CASSLTTGGGNTEAFF	TGCGCCAGCAGCTTGACGACTGGGGGTGGGAACACTGAAGCTTTCTTT
-	TRBV5-1	TRBJ2-2	15	-	CASSPRGNPAGELFF	TGCGCCAGCAGTCCCAGGGGCAACCCCGCCGGGGAGCTGTTTTTT
-	TRBV4-3	TRBJ2-7	13	-	CASSQDLDFEQYF	TGCGCCAGCAGCCAAGATCTTGACTTCGAGCAGTACTTC
-	TRBV27	TRBJ1-5	13	TRBD1	CASSQGQKARQHF	TGTGCCAGCAGCCAGGGACAGAAGGCGCGCCAGCATTTT
-	TRBV18	TRBJ2-1	15	-	CASSPRDQGYNEQFF	TGTGCCAGCTCGCCGCGAGACCAGGGGTACAATGAGCAGTTCTTC